These 32 T cell receptor beta chains share one sample of origin, sequenced in a study of vaccination and CD4 T cells after COVID-19 (dated by TCRdb to the early 2020s). According to the study, the label for this sample's treatment or condition signals: 10-day PBMC culture with coronavirus spike peptide pools or control peptides (ViraFEST assay). CD4+ T cells from unexposed donors were collected before the COVID-19 pandemic (2011-2018). These TCRs are of unknown antigen specificity. Receptor libraries were prepared by PCR. The run used an Illumina iSeq 100. TCR sequencing of DNA from cultured CD4+ T cells used the Oncomine TCR Beta short-read assay at the Johns Hopkins FTIC core. The QIAamp micro DNA kit was used to extract genomic DNA from the cultured CD4+ T cells. The raw public reads went through TCRdb reprocessing: fastp at Q25, MiXCR clone calling, in-frame beta chains kept. Duplicate CDR3 protein sequences are folded into a single record with the most common DNA and genes. For this sample there are nearly 8,000 distinct CDR3 sequences; more than 35% appear just once. About a third of the sample belongs to the ten largest clones.

The material sequenced was CD4+ T cells from blood, cultured in vitro. The receptors derive from a human donor in good health.

Note on this clonotype: This could be a read error, since a much larger clone is one nucleotide away. This chain uses TRBV20-1 with TRBJ1-5; D may be TRBD1 or TRBD2 (6 bases each). The assigned J gene may be wrong: the sequence end matches TRBJ2-3 better. This CDR3 region has 16 residues. Germline CDR1 is DFQATT and CDR2 is SNEGSKA (reference sequence). The CDR3 loop is CSARGQGLYSNQPQYF. The DNA of the CDR3 is TGCAGTGCCCGGGGGCAGGGGCTTTATAGCAATCAGCCCCAGTATTTT.

The chain has TRBV7-9 and TRBJ1-5, with D tentatively TRBD1 (5 bases). V was shortened by 3 bases and J by 6 bases, with 9 bases between the two germline ends. The CDR3 is made up of 13 amino acids. Germline V lookup: CDR1 SEHNR, CDR2 FQNEAQ (reference sequence). The DNA of the CDR3 is TGTGCCAGCAGCTTTAGGGGAACTCAGCCCCAGCATTTT. Translation: CASSFRGTQPQHF.

V and J are TRBV6-4 and TRBJ2-3, with D perhaps TRBD2 (5 bases). Germline V gene lookup returns CDR1 MRHNA and CDR2 SNTAGT. V lost 0 bases to trimming and J lost 4 bases, with 8 bases between them. The CDR3 runs to 14 residues. This chain's CDR3 is CASSDSEGSDTQYF. CDR3 sequence (DNA): TGTGCCAGCAGTGACTCAGAGGGCTCAGATACGCAGTATTTT.

This clonotype has just a few counts. CDR3 residues: CAISPGPLEGYTF. CDR3 DNA: TGTGCCATCAGCCCGGGACCCTTGGAGGGCTACACCTTC. The chain uses TRBV10-3 and TRBJ1-2; D is perhaps TRBD1 (5 bases). The CDR3 is made up of 13 amino acids. Per the germline V gene, CDR1 is ENHRY and CDR2 is SYGVKD. Trimming removed 6 bases at V and 8 bases at J, with 16 bases between.

This clonotype was seen a handful of times. The rearrangement links TRBV28 to TRBJ1-5, with unresolved D. Per the germline V gene, CDR1 is MDHEN and CDR2 is SYDVKM. V lost 6 bases and J lost 4, with 16 bases in between. The CDR3 runs to 15 residues. The CDR3 nucleotides are TGTGCCAGCAGAGAGGACGCTCGGCGGAATCAGCCCCAGCATTTT. This sequence encodes CASREDARRNQPQHF.

The chain joins TRBV4-3 to TRBJ2-1; D is unclear. Germline V gene lookup returns CDR1 LGHNA and CDR2 YSLEER. V was clipped by 0 bases and J by 6 bases, with 9 bases between them. CDR3 size: 14 residues. Written as DNA, the CDR3 is TGCGCCAGCAGCCAAGAGCTCCGGAGCAATGAGCAGTTCTTC. Residues: CASSQELRSNEQFF.

J is TRBJ1-4 and V is TRBV6-1; 10 bases map to TRBD1. CDR1 is MNHNS, CDR2 SASEGT, per germline. This CDR3 has 14 residues. After removal of 8 bases from V and 6 bases from J, the junction contained 6 bases not matched to a gene. CDR3 residues: CASRGGQGDEKLFF. DNA for the CDR3: TGTGCCAGCCGAGGTGGACAGGGGGATGAAAAACTGTTTTTT.

The V gene is TRBV7-2, the J gene TRBJ1-2, with 8 bases lining up with TRBD1. J lost 5 bases, V lost 1 base, and 3 bases had no gene match. Looked up from germline, CDR1 is SGHTA and CDR2 is FQGNSA. The CDR3 contains 14 residues. The CDR3 DNA reads TGTGCCAGCAGCTTAGGTGGACAGGGATATGGCTACACCTTC. Protein product: CASSLGGQGYGYTF.

The chain employs TRBV29-1 and TRBJ2-7, with TRBD1 matching 7 bases. CDR1 is SQVTM and CDR2 is ANQGSEA in the germline V gene. The CDR3 runs to 14 residues. V trimming: 6 bases; J trimming: 6 bases; junction bases outside the gene matches: 14. The CDR3 loop reads CSVSDRVRLSEQYF. The CDR3 DNA sequence: TGCAGCGTCAGTGACAGGGTGAGGTTATCCGAGCAGTACTTC.

This clonotype was observed a handful of times. The J gene is TRBJ2-7, the V gene TRBV28, with 7 nucleotides matching TRBD2. CDR3 length: 14 amino acids. CDR1 is MDHEN, CDR2 SYDVKM, per germline. Losses at the gene ends were 5 bases for V and 2 bases for J; bases not matched to a gene: 6. This CDR3 reads CASSAGLVTYEQYF. CDR3 nucleotides: TGTGCCAGCAGTGCCGGACTAGTGACCTACGAGCAGTACTTC. Looking up the rest from reference TRBV28 and TRBJ2-7 gives the full variable domain: DVKVTQSSRYLVKRTGEKVFLECVQDMDHENMFWYRQDPGLGLRLIYFSYDVKMKEKGDIPEGYSVSREKKERFSLILESASTNQTSMYLCASSAGLVTYEQYFGPGTRLTVT.

The rearrangement links TRBV7-2 to TRBJ1-2; D perhaps matches TRBD1 (6 bases). CDR1 SGHTA and CDR2 FQGNSA come from the germline V gene. The V end was cut by 3 bases, the J end by 7 bases, with 24 bases between. This CDR3 has 17 amino acids. DNA for the CDR3: TGTGCCAGCAGCTTCCGACTACAGGGATGGGATTTTCGTGGCTACACCTTC. Its protein is CASSFRLQGWDFRGYTF. The whole variable domain, remainder taken from reference TRBV7-2 and TRBJ1-2, is GAGVSQSPSNKVTEKGKDVELRCDPISGHTALYWYRQSLGQGLEFLIYFQGNSAPDKSGLPSDRFSAERTGGSVSTLTIQRTQQEDSAVYLCASSFRLQGWDFRGYTFGSGTRLTVV.

The chain uses TRBV15 and TRBJ1-6, with D possibly being TRBD1 (5 bases). V was shortened by 1 base and J by 6 bases, with 7 bases between the two germline ends. The V gene's germline CDR1 is LNHNV and CDR2 YYDKDF (reference sequence). The CDR3 contains 14 residues. As DNA, the CDR3 is TGTGCCACCAGCAGAGCCGGGACTAATTCACCCCTCCACTTT. Its protein product is CATSRAGTNSPLHF. Looking up the rest from reference TRBV15 and TRBJ1-6 gives the full variable domain: DAMVIQNPRYQVTQFGKPVTLSCSQTLNHNVMYWYQQKSSQAPKLLFHYYDKDFNNEADTPDNFQSRRPNTSFCFLDIRSPGLGDTAMYLCATSRAGTNSPLHFGNGTRLTVT.

The V call is TRBV6-4, the J call TRBJ2-1; 12 nucleotides match TRBD2. CDR3 length equals 15 residues. After removal of 0 bases from V and 6 bases from J, the junction contained 0 bases not matched to a gene. Germline V gene data show CDR1 as MRHNA and CDR2 as SNTAGT. The CDR3 protein is CASSDSTSGSNEQFF. CDR3 nucleotide sequence: TGTGCCAGCAGTGACTCGACTAGCGGGAGCAATGAGCAGTTCTTC.

By sample share, this clonotype is medium-sized. The chain is built from TRBV20-1 and TRBJ1-5, with 7 nucleotides matching TRBD1. V trimming: 0 bases; J trimming: 7 bases; junction bases outside the gene matches: 12. The CDR3 has 16 amino acids. Germline V gene sequence: CDR1 DFQATT, CDR2 SNEGSKA (reference sequence). CDR3 coding DNA: TGCAGTGCTAGAGATCCTCAGGGGGTGATAGGGCAGCCCCAGCATTTT. Translated, it gives CSARDPQGVIGQPQHF.

This chain connects TRBV6-5 to TRBJ2-7; D tentatively fits TRBD1 or TRBD2 (6 bases each). CDR1 and CDR2 from the germline V gene are MNHEY and SVGAGI. The V end lost 2 bases, the J end lost 3 bases, and 17 bases lay between the germline ends. The CDR3 runs 16 residues. In DNA form, the CDR3 reads TGTGCCAGCAGTTACGCGCCCGGGGGCCCCCTCTACGAGCAGTACTTC. Its protein is CASSYAPGGPLYEQYF.

V gene TRBV28 combines with J gene TRBJ2-7, with unresolved D. The CDR3 is 15 amino acids. Trimming left V 3 bases short and J 1 base short, with 13 bases between. Germline CDR1 is MDHEN and CDR2 is SYDVKM. The CDR3 is CASSFDGEVSYEQYF. DNA for the CDR3: TGTGCCAGCAGTTTCGACGGAGAGGTATCCTACGAGCAGTACTTC.

This sequence joins TRBV6-1 and TRBJ2-1; 7 nucleotides match TRBD2. There are 13 residues in the CDR3. CDR1 is MNHNS and CDR2 is SASEGT in the germline V gene. After removal of 7 bases from V and 2 bases from J, the junction contained 2 bases not matched to a gene. The CDR3 loop is CASNLAAYNEQFF. CDR3 in DNA: TGTGCCAGCAATCTAGCGGCCTACAATGAGCAGTTCTTC.

This chain joins TRBV20-1 and TRBJ1-1, with TRBD1 matching over 7 bases. Losses at the gene ends were 5 bases for V and 0 bases for J; bases not matched to a gene: 9. Germline lookup yields CDR1 DFQATT and CDR2 SNEGSKA (reference sequence). The CDR3 consists of 15 residues. The CDR3 region has the DNA TGCAGTGCTCCCCGGGACAGAAGCATGAACACTGAAGCTTTCTTT. Translation gives CSAPRDRSMNTEAFF.

The genes are TRBV27 and TRBJ1-5; 7 bases fit TRBD1. After removal of 8 bases from V and 6 bases from J, the junction contained 7 bases not matched to a gene. The CDR3 is made up of 13 amino acids. Germline loops: CDR1 MNHEY, CDR2 SMNVEV (reference sequence). The CDR3 DNA reads TGTGCCAGCTCGACAGGGAGGGTTCAGCCCCAGCATTTT. Encoded protein: CASSTGRVQPQHF.

This CDR3 reads CASSDKLAGFYNEQFF. For the CDR3, the DNA is TGTGCCAGTAGTGACAAACTAGCGGGCTTTTACAATGAGCAGTTCTTC. This sequence joins TRBV19 and TRBJ2-1; 9 bases are a match to TRBD2. This CDR3 spans 16 amino acids. Looked up from germline, CDR1 is LNHDA and CDR2 is SQIVND (reference sequence). V dropped 5 bases and J dropped 4; count of bases not matched to a gene: 9.

V is TRBV28 and J is TRBJ2-5; 8 positions match TRBD2. V lost 6 bases, J lost 4 bases, and 13 bases stayed unmatched. This CDR3 is built from 16 residues. From germline, CDR1 is MDHEN and CDR2 SYDVKM. CDR3: CASRESGSIWGETQYF. CDR3 nucleotide sequence: TGTGCCAGCAGGGAAAGCGGGAGCATATGGGGAGAGACCCAGTACTTC.

The chain carries TRBV7-9 and TRBJ2-2; D is undetermined. The CDR3 runs to 14 residues. The ends were cut back, 1 base at V and 0 bases at J, with 3 bases in the middle. CDR1 is SEHNR, CDR2 FQNEAQ, per germline (reference sequence). CDR3 nucleotide sequence: TGTGCCAGCAGCTTAGGAGCGAACACCGGGGAGCTGTTTTTT. Translating gives CASSLGANTGELFF.

The V gene is TRBV6-2 or TRBV6-3, the J gene TRBJ1-1; D gene unclear. CDR1 MNHEY and CDR2 SVGEGT come from the germline V gene. V lost 2 bases, J lost 4 bases, and 11 bases lay in between. The CDR3 runs to 14 residues. CDR3 in DNA: TGTGCCAGCAGTTACGGGTGGGAGGGCACTGAAGCTTTCTTT. Its protein product is CASSYGWEGTEAFF.

The chain is built from TRBV6-2 or TRBV6-3 and TRBJ2-7, with 7 bases fitting TRBD2. V lost 5 bases to trimming and J lost 4 bases; unmatched junction nucleotides: 8. The germline gives CDR1 MNHEY, CDR2 SVGEGT. The CDR3 sequence is 14 residues long. Here the CDR3 reads CASSTGGRIYEQYF. In DNA form, the CDR3 reads TGTGCCAGCAGTACCGGGGGGAGGATTTACGAGCAGTACTTC.

V is TRBV20-1 and J is TRBJ1-5, with 8 nucleotides matching TRBD1. The CDR3 has 14 amino acids. J lost 1 base, V lost 8 bases, and 7 bases had no gene match. Germline CDR1 and CDR2: DFQATT and SNEGSKA (reference sequence). The CDR3 DNA is TGCAGTACCAAAAGGACAGGGAGCAATCAGCCCCAGCATTTT. Translated: CSTKRTGSNQPQHF.

This clonotype appeared a few times. The chain links TRBV20-1 to TRBJ1-3; 8 bases align to TRBD1. The CDR3 sequence is 13 residues long. Losses at the gene ends were 5 bases for V and 4 bases for J; bases not matched to a gene: 4. In germline, CDR1 is DFQATT, CDR2 SNEGSKA (reference sequence). CDR3 protein: CSAVDRAGNTIYF. The CDR3 DNA sequence: TGCAGTGCTGTGGACAGGGCCGGAAACACCATATATTTT.

This clonotype appeared a few times. This chain uses TRBV6-2 or TRBV6-3 with TRBJ2-5; TRBD2 might be the D (5 bases). The CDR3 totals 15 residues. Germline values: CDR1 MNHEY, CDR2 SVGEGT. The ends were cut back, 2 bases at V and 5 bases at J, with 15 bases in the middle. In nucleotides, the CDR3 is TGTGCCAGCAGTTACGGGAGAGCGTCGGGGGAGACCCAGTACTTC. This translates into CASSYGRASGETQYF.

V gene TRBV20-1 combines with J gene TRBJ2-3; 9 bases are a match to TRBD2. Trimming took 7 bases from V and 3 from J; bases not matched to a gene: 20. The CDR3 has 18 amino acids. Germline V lookup: CDR1 DFQATT, CDR2 SNEGSKA (reference sequence). In DNA form, the CDR3 reads TGCAGTGTCCCGGGGTCTGCGGGAGGGGGGGGGTGGACAGATACGCAGTATTTT. Amino acid sequence: CSVPGSAGGGGWTDTQYF.

The gene calls are TRBV6-5 and TRBJ2-7; 10 bases map to TRBD1. CDR1 and CDR2 from the germline V gene are MNHEY and SVGAGI. V shed 4 bases and J 0 bases; nucleotides not matched to a gene: 6. The CDR3 is made up of 16 amino acids. The CDR3 nucleotides are TGTGCCAGCAGTTCCCCTGGACAGGGGGGCTCCTACGAGCAGTACTTC. Translated: CASSSPGQGGSYEQYF.

V is TRBV29-1 and J is TRBJ2-3, with 8 bases fitting TRBD2. This CDR3 spans 16 amino acids. Per germline, CDR1 SQVTM and CDR2 ANQGSEA. With V trimmed by 1 base and J by 0 bases, 6 bases remained unmatched. The CDR3 protein is CSVEGVAGKSTDTQYF. The DNA of the CDR3 is TGCAGCGTTGAAGGAGTAGCGGGGAAGAGCACAGATACGCAGTATTTT.

The chain is built from TRBV20-1 and TRBJ2-2, with 11 bases that match TRBD2. The CDR3 loop spans 15 amino acids. V lost 5 bases and J lost 0; bases outside the gene matches: 2. The germline V gene has CDR1 DFQATT and CDR2 SNEGSKA (reference sequence). The CDR3 here is CSARSGRANTGELFF. CDR3 coding DNA: TGCAGTGCTCGTAGCGGGAGGGCGAACACCGGGGAGCTGTTTTTT.

This clonotype was counted only a few times. The CDR3 DNA sequence: TGCAGTGCAGACGGGGCTCGGAGTCAGCCCCAGCATTTT. It translates to CSADGARSQPQHF. V gene TRBV20-1 combines with J gene TRBJ1-5, with D maybe TRBD1 (5 bases). From germline, CDR1 is DFQATT and CDR2 SNEGSKA (reference sequence). V was shortened by 6 bases and J by 6 bases, with 15 bases between the two germline ends. This CDR3 contains 13 residues.